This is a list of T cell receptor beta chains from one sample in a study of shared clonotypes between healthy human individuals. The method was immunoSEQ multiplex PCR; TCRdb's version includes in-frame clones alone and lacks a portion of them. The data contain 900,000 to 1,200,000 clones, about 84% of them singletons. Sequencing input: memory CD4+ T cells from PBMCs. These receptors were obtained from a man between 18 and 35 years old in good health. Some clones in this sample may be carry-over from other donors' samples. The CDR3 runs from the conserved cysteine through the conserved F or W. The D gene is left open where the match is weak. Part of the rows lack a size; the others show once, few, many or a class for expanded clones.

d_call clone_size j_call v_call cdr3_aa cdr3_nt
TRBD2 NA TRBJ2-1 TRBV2 CASTLRLANNEQFF TGTGCCAGCACCCTGAGACTAGCGAACAATGAGCAGTTCTTC
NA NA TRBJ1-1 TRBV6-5 CASSLYRRTNTEAFF TGTGCCAGCAGTCTTTACCGACGGACGAACACTGAAGCTTTCTTT
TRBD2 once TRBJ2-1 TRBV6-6 CASRGTIYNEQFF TGTGCCAGCAGAGGGACTATCTACAATGAGCAGTTCTTC
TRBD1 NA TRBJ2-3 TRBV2 CASSQGTGADTQYF TGTGCCAGCAGCCAAGGGACAGGGGCAGATACGCAGTATTTT
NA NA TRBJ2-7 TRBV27 CLARAMGGYEQYF TGTCTCGCCCGGGCTATGGGGGGCTACGAGCAGTACTTC
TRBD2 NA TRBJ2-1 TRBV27 CASSLVWEREGNEQFF TGTGCCAGCAGTTTAGTTTGGGAGCGGGAGGGCAATGAGCAGTTCTTC
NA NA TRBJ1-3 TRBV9 CASSVEVRGNTIYF TGTGCCAGCAGCGTAGAAGTCCGCGGAAACACCATATATTTT
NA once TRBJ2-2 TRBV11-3 CASSAAGELFF TGTGCCAGCAGCGCCGCCGGGGAGCTGTTTTTT
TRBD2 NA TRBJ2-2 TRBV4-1 CASSQEFSGSGTGELFF TGCGCCAGCAGCCAAGAATTCAGCGGGAGCGGCACCGGGGAGCTGTTTTTT
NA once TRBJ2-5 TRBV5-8 CASSLFLGSTGQETQYF TGTGCCAGCAGCTTATTCCTGGGCAGCACCGGGCAAGAGACCCAGTACTTC
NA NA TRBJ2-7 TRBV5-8 CASSRWGIRAYEQYF TGTGCCAGCAGCCGGTGGGGGATCAGGGCCTACGAGCAGTACTTC
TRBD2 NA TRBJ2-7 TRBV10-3 CAISPTSGRFDRQYF TGTGCCATCAGCCCTACTAGCGGGAGATTCGACAGGCAGTACTTC
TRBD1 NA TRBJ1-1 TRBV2 CASRSGQGGLKAFF TGTGCCAGCAGATCCGGACAGGGGGGGCTCAAAGCTTTCTTT
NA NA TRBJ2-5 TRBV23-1 CASSQSRGGETQYF TGCGCCAGCAGTCAATCACGAGGAGGGGAGACCCAGTACTTC
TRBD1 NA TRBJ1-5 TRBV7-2 CASSLAGGERSQPQHF TGTGCCAGCAGCTTAGCAGGGGGCGAAAGAAGTCAGCCCCAGCATTTT
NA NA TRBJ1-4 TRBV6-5 CASSSLQGSNEKLFF TGTGCCAGCAGTTCTTTACAGGGAAGTAATGAAAAACTGTTTTTT
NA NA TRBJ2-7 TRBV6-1 CASTGFTYEQYF TGTGCCAGCACTGGATTTACCTACGAGCAGTACTTC
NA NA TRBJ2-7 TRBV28 CASSAHSGGYEQYF TGTGCCAGCAGTGCACACTCCGGAGGCTACGAGCAGTACTTC